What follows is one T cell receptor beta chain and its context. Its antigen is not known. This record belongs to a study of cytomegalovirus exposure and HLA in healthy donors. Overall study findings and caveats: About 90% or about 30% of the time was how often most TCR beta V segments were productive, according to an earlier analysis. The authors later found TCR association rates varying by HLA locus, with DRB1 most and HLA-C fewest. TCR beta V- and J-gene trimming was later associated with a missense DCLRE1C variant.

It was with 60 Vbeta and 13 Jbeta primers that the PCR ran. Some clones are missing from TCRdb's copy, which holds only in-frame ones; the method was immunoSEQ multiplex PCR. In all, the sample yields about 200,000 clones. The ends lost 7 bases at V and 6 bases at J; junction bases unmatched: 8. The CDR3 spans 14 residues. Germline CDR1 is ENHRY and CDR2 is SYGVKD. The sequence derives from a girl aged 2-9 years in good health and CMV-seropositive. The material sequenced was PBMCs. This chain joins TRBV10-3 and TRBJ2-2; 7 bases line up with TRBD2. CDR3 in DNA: TGTGCCATCAAGGAGCGGGAAGGGGCCGGGGAGCTGTTTTTT. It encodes CAIKEREGAGELFF.